This TCR beta chain was retrieved from a study of blood T cell repertoires in COVID-19. CDR3 length equals 13 residues. V lost 6 bases and J lost 4; bases outside the gene matches: 6. The germline V gene has CDR1 SGHNT and CDR2 YENEEA. In the study's own analysis: Estimates of nucleated cell counts were drawn from the amplification of reference gene primers. Sequencing was performed with immunoSEQ multiplex PCR; in TCRdb, only in-frame clones are kept and a portion is missing. V and J calls and clone size are those listed in that table; D and trimming were worked out from the DNA. Among 140,000 to 150,000 clones listed, around 84% were seen once. This clone was recorded a few times.

This clonotype was obtained from a human donor in a cohort sampled during active COVID-19. The V and J genes are TRBV11-3 and TRBJ2-7; 7 bases map to TRBD1. Sequencing was performed on peripheral blood. CDR3 DNA sequence: TGTGCCAGCAGGTCCCGGGACAGTTACGAGCAGTACTTC. It translates to CASRSRDSYEQYF.